These 8 T cell receptor beta chains share one sample of origin, sequenced in a study of regulatory T cells in long-lasting Graves disease. The sample's time point: persistent/refractory GD, antithyroid drugs over 5 years with positive TRAb. Construction of the TCR library relied on RNA isolated from PBMCs. With iRepertoire HTBI primers and Arm-PCR of CDR3 regions, TCR beta libraries were built. TCRdb reprocessed the multiplex PCR reads with MiXCR, giving one entry per CDR3 protein. The repertoire consists of about 430,000 distinct CDR3 sequences, with approximately 22% occurring once and the leading ten covering roughly 13%. The source was peripheral blood mononuclear cells (PBMCs), collected when the disease was refractory, from a patient treated with antithyroid drugs. Every receptor here comes from a female donor with Graves disease.

The chain has TRBV28 and TRBJ2-3; D perhaps matches TRBD1 (6 bases). This CDR3 is built from 15 residues. CDR1 is MDHEN and CDR2 is SYDVKM in the germline V gene. V was clipped by 4 bases and J by 3 bases, with 14 bases between them. The CDR3: CASSSQGAGTDTQYF. The DNA for the CDR3 is TGTGCCAGCAGTTCACAGGGTGCCGGAACAGATACGCAGTATTTT.

In this sample, this clonotype turned up a few times. This chain links TRBV29-1 with TRBJ2-7; 9 nucleotides agree with TRBD1. The germline gives CDR1 SQVTM, CDR2 ANQGSEA. CDR3 length: 13 residues. V was clipped by 5 bases and J by 4 bases; unmatched bases: 6. CDR3 residues: CSVNGQGIYEQYF. DNA for the CDR3: TGCAGCGTTAACGGACAGGGGATTTACGAGCAGTACTTC.

In its sample, this clonotype was seen a few times. The V call is TRBV7-9, the J call TRBJ2-7, with 7 bases identical to TRBD2. Germline CDR1 reads SEHNR; CDR2 reads FQNEAQ (reference sequence). CDR3 length: 15 amino acids. Germline trimming cut 4 bases from V and 2 bases from J; bases unmatched to any gene: 8. The CDR3: CASSSQTGGAYEQYF. CDR3 nucleotide sequence: TGTGCCAGCAGCTCACAGACGGGGGGAGCCTACGAGCAGTACTTC.

The V gene is TRBV27, the J gene TRBJ2-5; the D gene is possibly TRBD1 (5 bases). The V end lost 3 bases, the J end lost 5 bases, and 13 bases lay between the germline ends. This CDR3 is built from 14 residues. Germline CDR1 reads MNHEY; CDR2 reads SMNVEV (reference sequence). The CDR3 loop is CASSFQGTRETQYF. The CDR3 nucleotides are TGTGCCAGCAGTTTTCAGGGAACGAGGGAGACCCAGTACTTC.

A few counts support this clonotype. The chain is built from TRBV5-1 and TRBJ2-1; a possible D gene is TRBD1 (6 bases). Trimming took 8 bases from V and 9 from J, leaving 27 bases between them. Germline V CDR1 and CDR2: SGHRS, YFSETQ. The CDR3 extends over 16 amino acids. The CDR3 DNA follows: TGCGCCAGTACACAGGGAACTGGGCACCAAGGGGGTGAGCAGTTCTTC. Translated: CASTQGTGHQGGEQFF.

This clonotype was detected a few times. This chain connects TRBV9 to TRBJ1-1, with D unclear. CDR1 and CDR2 from the germline V gene are SGDLS and YYNGEE. This CDR3 has 14 residues. The V end was cut by 4 bases, the J end by 8 bases, with 18 bases between. The CDR3 sequence: CASSLEGGREEAFF. CDR3 nucleotide sequence: TGTGCCAGCAGCTTAGAGGGTGGACGGGAGGAAGCTTTCTTT.

This clonotype was found a few times. The chain is built from TRBV5-1 and TRBJ1-2; perhaps TRBD1 as D (5 bases). With 4 bases removed from V and 3 bases from J, the gap between germline ends came to 13 bases. CDR1 is SGHRS, CDR2 YFSETQ, per germline. This CDR3 contains 14 residues. For the CDR3, the DNA is TGCGCCAGCAGCCGGACGGGGGTGGACTATGGCTACACCTTC. The encoded protein is CASSRTGVDYGYTF. The entire variable domain, with the rest obtained from reference TRBV5-1 and TRBJ1-2, is as follows: KAGVTQTPRYLIKTRGQQVTLSCSPISGHRSVSWYQQTPGQGLQFLFEYFSETQRNKGNFPGRFSGRQFSNSRSEMNVSTLELGDSALYLCASSRTGVDYGYTFGSGTRLTVV.

The genes are TRBV20-1 and TRBJ2-1; D perhaps matches TRBD1 (5 bases). The CDR3 extends over 14 amino acids. V dropped 4 bases and J dropped 4 bases, with 14 bases sitting between them. Germline V gene lookup returns CDR1 DFQATT and CDR2 SNEGSKA (reference sequence). The CDR3 nucleotides read TGCAGTGCTACAGACAGCGCCCGTTACAATGAGCAGTTCTTC. Its translation is CSATDSARYNEQFF.